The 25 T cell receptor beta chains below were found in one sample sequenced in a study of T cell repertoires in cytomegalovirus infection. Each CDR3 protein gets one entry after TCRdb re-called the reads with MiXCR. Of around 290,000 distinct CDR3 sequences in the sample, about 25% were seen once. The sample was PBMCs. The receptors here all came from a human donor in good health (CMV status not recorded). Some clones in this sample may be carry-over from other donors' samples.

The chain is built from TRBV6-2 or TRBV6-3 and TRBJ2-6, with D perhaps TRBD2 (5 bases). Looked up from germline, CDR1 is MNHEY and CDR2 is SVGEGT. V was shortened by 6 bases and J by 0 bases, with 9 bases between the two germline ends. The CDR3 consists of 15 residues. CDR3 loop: CASRLGNSGANVLTF. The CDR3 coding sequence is TGTGCCAGCAGACTCGGGAACTCTGGGGCCAACGTCCTGACTTTC.

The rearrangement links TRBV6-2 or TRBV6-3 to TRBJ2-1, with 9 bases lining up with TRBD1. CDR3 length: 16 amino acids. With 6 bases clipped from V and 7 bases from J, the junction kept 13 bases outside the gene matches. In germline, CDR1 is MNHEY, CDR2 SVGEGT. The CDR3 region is CASSQQGARFLNEQFF. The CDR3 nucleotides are TGTGCCAGCAGCCAACAGGGGGCGAGGTTTTTGAATGAGCAGTTCTTC.

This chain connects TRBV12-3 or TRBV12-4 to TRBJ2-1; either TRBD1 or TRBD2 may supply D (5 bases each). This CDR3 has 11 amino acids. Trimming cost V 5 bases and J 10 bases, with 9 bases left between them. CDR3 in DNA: TGTGCCAGCAGTAGGGACCGCGAGCAGTTCTTC. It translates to CASSRDREQFF.

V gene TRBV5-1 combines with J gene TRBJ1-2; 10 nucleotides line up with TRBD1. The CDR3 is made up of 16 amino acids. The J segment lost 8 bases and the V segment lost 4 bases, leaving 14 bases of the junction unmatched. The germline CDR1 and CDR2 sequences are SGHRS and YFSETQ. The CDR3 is CASSQEIPGQGSGYTF. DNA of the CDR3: TGCGCCAGCAGCCAAGAGATTCCGGGACAGGGGAGCGGCTACACCTTC.

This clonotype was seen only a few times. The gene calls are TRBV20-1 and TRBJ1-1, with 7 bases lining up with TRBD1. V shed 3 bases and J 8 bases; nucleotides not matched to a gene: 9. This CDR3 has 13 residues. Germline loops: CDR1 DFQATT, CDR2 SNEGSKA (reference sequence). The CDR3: CSASQGTAGEAFF. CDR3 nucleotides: TGCAGTGCTAGCCAAGGGACAGCGGGCGAAGCTTTCTTT.

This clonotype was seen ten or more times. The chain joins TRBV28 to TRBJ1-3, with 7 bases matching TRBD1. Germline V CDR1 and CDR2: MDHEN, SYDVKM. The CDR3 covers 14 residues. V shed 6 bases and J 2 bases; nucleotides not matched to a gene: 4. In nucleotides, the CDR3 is TGTGCCAGCAGACTTACAGGGGCTGGAAACACCATATATTTT. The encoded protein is CASRLTGAGNTIYF.

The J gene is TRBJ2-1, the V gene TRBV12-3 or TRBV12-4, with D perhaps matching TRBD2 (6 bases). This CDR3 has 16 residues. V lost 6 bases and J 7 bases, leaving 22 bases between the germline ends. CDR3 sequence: CASSSGGSGRRNEQFF. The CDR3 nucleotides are TGTGCCAGCAGCTCCGGAGGGTCAGGCCGCAGGAATGAGCAGTTCTTC.

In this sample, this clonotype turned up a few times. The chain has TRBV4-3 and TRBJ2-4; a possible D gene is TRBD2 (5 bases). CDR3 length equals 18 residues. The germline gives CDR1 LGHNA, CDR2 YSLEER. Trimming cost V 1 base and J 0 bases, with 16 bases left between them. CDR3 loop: CASSQGTIAPLAKNIQYF. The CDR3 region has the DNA TGCGCCAGCAGCCAAGGAACCATAGCGCCTCTAGCCAAAAACATTCAGTACTTC.

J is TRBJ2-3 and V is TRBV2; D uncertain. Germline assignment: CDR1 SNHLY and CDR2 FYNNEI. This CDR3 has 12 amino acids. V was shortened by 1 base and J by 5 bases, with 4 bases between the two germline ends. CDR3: CASSEGRDTQYF. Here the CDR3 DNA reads TGTGCCAGCAGTGAAGGTCGAGATACGCAGTATTTT. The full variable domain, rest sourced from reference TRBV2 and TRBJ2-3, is EPEVTQTPSHQVTQMGQEVILRCVPISNHLYFYWYRQILGQKVEFLVSFYNNEISEKSEIFDDQFSVERPDGSNFTLKIRSTKLEDSAMYFCASSEGRDTQYFGPGTRLTVL.

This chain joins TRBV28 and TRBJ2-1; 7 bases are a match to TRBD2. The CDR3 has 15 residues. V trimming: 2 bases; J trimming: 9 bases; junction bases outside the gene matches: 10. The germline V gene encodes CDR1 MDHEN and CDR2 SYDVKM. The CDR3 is CASSLPTSLGSEQFF. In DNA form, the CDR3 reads TGTGCCAGCAGTTTACCGACTAGCTTGGGGAGTGAGCAGTTCTTC.

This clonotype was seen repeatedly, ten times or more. CDR3 region: CASSSSGGSTDTQYF. CDR3 DNA: TGTGCCAGCAGCTCGAGCGGGGGCAGCACAGATACGCAGTATTTT. J is TRBJ2-3 and V is TRBV7-2, with 8 bases fitting TRBD2. The CDR3 is made up of 15 amino acids. The trim removed 4 bases at V and 0 bases at J, leaving 3 bases unmatched. Germline V gene sequence: CDR1 SGHTA, CDR2 FQGNSA.

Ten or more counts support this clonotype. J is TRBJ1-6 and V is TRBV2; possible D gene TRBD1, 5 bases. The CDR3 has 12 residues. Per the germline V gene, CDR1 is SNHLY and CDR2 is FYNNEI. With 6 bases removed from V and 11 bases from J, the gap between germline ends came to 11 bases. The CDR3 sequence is CASRGTGTPLHF. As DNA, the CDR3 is TGTGCCAGCAGGGGGACCGGCACACCCCTCCACTTT.

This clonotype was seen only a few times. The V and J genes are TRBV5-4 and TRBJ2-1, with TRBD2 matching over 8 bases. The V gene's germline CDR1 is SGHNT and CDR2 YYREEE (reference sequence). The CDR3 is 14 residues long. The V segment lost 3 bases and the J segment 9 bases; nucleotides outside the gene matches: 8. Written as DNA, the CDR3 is TGTGCCAGCAGCTCGAGCGGGGGAGGGTTTGAGCAGTTCTTC. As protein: CASSSSGGGFEQFF.

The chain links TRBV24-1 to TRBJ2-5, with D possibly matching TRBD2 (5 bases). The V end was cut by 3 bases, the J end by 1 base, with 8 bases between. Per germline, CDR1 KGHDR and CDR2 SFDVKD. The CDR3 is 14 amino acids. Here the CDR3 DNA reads TGTGCCACCAGTGATCGACTAAGCCAAGAGACCCAGTACTTC. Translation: CATSDRLSQETQYF.

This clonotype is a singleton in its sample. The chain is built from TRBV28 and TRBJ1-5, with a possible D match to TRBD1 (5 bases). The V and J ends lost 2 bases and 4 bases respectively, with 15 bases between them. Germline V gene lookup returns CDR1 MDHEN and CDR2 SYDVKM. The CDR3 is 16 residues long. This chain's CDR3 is CASSLPQGGSNQPQHF. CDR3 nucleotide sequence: TGTGCCAGCAGTTTACCGCAGGGCGGGAGTAATCAGCCCCAGCATTTT.

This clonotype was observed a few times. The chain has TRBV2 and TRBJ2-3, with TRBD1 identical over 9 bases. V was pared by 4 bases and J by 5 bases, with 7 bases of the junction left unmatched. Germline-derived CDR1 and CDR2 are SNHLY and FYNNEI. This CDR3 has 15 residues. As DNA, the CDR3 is TGTGCCAGCAGTGGCGGGACAGGGCTCGTAGATACGCAGTATTTT. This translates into CASSGGTGLVDTQYF.

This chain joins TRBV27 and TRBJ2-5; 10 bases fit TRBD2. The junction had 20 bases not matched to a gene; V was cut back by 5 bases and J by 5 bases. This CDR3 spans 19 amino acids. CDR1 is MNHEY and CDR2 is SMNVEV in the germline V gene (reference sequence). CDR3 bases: TGTGCCAGCAGTCGCCGCCCCCCTAGTATGAGCGGGGGGGCCGAGACCCAGTACTTC. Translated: CASSRRPPSMSGGAETQYF.

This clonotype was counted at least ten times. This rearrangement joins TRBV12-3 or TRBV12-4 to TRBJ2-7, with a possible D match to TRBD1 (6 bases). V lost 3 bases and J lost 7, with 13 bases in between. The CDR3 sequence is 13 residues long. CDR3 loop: CASSFRITGEQYF. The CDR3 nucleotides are TGTGCCAGCAGTTTTCGCATCACAGGGGAGCAGTACTTC.

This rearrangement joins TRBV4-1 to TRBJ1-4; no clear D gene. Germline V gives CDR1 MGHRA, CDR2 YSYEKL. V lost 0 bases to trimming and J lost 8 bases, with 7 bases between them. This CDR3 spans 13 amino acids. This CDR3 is CASSQEGREKLFF. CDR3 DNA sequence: TGCGCCAGCAGCCAAGAAGGGAGGGAAAAACTGTTTTTT.

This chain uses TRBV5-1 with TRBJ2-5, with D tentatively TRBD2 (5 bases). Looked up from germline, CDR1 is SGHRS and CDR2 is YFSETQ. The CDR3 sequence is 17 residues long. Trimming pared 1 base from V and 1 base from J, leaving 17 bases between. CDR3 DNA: TGCGCCAGCAGCTTGACCGGGGTAGCGCCAACCCAAGAGACCCAGTACTTC. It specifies CASSLTGVAPTQETQYF.

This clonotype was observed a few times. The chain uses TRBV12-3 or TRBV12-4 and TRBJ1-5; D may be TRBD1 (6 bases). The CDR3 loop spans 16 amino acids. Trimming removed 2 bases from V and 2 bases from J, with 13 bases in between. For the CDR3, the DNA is TGTGCCAGCAGTTTATTTGGGGGCACGGGCAATCAGCCCCAGCATTTT. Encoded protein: CASSLFGGTGNQPQHF.

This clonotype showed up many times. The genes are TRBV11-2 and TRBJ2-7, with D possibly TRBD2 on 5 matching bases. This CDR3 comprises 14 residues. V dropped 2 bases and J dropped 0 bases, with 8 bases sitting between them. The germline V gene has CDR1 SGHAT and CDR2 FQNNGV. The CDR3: CASSLSGDSYEQYF. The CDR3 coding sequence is TGTGCCAGCAGCTTATCCGGGGACTCCTACGAGCAGTACTTC. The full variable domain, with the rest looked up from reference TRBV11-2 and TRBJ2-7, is EAGVAQSPRYKIIEKRQSVAFWCNPISGHATLYWYQQILGQGPKLLIQFQNNGVVDDSQLPKDRFSAERLKGVDSTLKIQPAKLEDSAVYLCASSLSGDSYEQYFGPGTRLTVT.

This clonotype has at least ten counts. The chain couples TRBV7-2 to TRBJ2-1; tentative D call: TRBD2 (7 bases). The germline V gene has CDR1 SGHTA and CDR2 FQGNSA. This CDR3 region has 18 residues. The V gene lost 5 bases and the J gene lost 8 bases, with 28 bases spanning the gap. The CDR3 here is CASSHWSGTADGGHEQFF. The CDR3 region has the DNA TGTGCCAGCAGCCACTGGAGCGGGACGGCGGACGGGGGGCATGAGCAGTTCTTC.

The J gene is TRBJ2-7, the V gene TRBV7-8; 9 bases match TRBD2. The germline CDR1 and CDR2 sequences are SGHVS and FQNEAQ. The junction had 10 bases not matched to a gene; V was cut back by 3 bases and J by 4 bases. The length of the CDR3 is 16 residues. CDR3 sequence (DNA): TGTGCCAGCAGCTTCGCGGGTAGCGGGAGTGAGTACGAGCAGTACTTC. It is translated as CASSFAGSGSEYEQYF.

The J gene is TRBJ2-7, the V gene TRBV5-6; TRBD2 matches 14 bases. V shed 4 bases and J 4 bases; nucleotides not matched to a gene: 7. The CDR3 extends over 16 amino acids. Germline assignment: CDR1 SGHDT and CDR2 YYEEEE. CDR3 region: CASSGGLAGGGYEQYF. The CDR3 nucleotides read TGTGCCAGCAGCGGCGGACTAGCGGGAGGAGGATACGAGCAGTACTTC.